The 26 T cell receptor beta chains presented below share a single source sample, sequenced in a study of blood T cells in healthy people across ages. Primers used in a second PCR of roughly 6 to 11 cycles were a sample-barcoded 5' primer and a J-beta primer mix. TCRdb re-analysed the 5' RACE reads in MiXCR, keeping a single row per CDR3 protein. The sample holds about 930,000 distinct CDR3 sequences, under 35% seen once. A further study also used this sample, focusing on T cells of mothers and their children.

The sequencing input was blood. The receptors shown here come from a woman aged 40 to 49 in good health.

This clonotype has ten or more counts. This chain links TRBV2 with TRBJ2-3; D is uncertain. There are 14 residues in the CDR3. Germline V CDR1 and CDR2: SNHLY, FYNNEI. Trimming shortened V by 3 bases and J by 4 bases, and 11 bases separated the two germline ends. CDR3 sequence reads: CASSERARADTQYF. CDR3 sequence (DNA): TGTGCCAGCAGTGAGCGAGCAAGGGCAGATACGCAGTATTTT.

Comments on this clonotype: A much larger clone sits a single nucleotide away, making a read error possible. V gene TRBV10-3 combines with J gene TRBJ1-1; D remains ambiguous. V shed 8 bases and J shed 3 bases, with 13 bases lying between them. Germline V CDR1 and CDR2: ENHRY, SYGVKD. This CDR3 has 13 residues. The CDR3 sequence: CAIGPRTDTEAFF. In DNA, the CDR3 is TGTGCCATCGGCCCCAGGACGGACACTGAAGCTTTCTTT.

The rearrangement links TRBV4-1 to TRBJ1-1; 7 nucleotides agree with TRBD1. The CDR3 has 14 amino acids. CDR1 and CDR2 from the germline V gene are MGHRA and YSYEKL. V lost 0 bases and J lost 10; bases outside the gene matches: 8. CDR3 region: CASSQEWGGTAAFF. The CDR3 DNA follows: TGCGCCAGCAGCCAAGAATGGGGCGGGACAGCAGCTTTCTTT.

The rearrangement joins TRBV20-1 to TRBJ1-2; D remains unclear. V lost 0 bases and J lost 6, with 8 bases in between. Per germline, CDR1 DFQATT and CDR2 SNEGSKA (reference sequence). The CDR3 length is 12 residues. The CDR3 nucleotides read TGCAGTGCTAGAGATCCAAGGGATGGCTACACCTTC. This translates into CSARDPRDGYTF.

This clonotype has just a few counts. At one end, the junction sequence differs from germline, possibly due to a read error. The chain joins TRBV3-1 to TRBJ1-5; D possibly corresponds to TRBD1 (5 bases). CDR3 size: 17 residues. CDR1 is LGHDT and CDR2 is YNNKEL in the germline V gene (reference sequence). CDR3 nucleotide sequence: TGTGCCAGTAGCCCCCTCGGGGGATTGGGGAGCAATCAGCCCCAGCATTTT. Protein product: CASSPLGGLGSNQPQHF.

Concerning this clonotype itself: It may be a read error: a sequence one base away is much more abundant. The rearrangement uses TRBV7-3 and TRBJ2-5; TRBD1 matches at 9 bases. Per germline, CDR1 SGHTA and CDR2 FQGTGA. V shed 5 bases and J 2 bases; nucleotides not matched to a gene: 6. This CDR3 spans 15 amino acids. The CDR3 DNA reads TGTGCCAGCAGCCAAACAGGGGGCCGGCAAGAGACCCAGTACTTC. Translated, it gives CASSQTGGRQETQYF.

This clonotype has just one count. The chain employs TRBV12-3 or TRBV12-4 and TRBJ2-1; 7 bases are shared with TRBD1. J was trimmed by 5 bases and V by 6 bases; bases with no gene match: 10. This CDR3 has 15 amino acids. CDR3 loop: CASSPDRAPHNEQFF. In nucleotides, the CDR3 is TGTGCCAGCAGCCCCGACAGGGCTCCCCACAATGAGCAGTTCTTC.

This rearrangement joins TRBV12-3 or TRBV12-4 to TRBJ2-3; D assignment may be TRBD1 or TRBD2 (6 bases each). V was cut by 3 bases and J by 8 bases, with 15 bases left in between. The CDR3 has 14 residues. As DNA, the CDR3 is TGTGCCAGCAGTTTTTCGGGGGCTGGCTCTACGCAGTATTTT. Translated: CASSFSGAGSTQYF.

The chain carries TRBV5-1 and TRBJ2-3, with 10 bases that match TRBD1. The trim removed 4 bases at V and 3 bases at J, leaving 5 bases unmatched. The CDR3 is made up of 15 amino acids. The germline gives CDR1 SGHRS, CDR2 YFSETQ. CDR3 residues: CASSQGDRGTDTQYF. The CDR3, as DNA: TGCGCCAGCAGCCAAGGGGACAGGGGAACAGATACGCAGTATTTT.

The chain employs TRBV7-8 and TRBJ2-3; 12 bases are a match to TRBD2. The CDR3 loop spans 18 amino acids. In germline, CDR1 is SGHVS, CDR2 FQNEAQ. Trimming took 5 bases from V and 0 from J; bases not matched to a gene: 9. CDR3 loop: CASSPLAGGSPSTDTQYF. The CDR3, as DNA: TGTGCCAGCAGCCCACTAGCGGGGGGATCCCCTAGCACAGATACGCAGTATTTT.

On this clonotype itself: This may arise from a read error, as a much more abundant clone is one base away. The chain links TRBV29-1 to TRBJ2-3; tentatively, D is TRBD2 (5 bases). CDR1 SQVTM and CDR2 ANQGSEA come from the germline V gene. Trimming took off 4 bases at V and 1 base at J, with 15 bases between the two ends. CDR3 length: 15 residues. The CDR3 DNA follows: TGCAGCGTTGCCCGAGGACCGGAGGGCACAGATACGCAGTATTTT. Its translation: CSVARGPEGTDTQYF.

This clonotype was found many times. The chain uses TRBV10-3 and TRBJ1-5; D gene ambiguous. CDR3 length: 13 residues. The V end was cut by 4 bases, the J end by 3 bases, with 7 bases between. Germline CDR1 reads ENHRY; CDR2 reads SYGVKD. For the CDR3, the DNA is TGTGCCATCAGTGGAAGTCTCAATCAGCCCCAGCATTTT. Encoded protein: CAISGSLNQPQHF.

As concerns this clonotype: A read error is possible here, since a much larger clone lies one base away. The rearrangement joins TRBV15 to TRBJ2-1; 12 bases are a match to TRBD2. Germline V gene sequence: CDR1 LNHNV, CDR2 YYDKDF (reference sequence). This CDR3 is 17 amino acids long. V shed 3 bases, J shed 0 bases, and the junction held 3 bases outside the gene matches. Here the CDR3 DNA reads TGTGCCACCAGCAGGAAGACTAGCGGGAGCTCCTACAATGAGCAGTTCTTC. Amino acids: CATSRKTSGSSYNEQFF.

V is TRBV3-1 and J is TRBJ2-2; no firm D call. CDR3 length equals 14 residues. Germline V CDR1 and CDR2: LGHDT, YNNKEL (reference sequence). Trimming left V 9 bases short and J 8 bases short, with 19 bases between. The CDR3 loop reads CASSLRPNSGELFF. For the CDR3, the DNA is TGTGCCAGTTCTCTACGACCTAACTCGGGGGAGCTGTTTTTT.

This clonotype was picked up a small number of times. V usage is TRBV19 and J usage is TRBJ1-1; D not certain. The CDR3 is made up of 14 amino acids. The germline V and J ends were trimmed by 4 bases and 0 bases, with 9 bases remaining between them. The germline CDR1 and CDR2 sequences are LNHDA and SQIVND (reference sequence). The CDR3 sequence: CASSKIGLNTEAFF. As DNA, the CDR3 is TGTGCCAGTAGTAAGATTGGATTGAACACTGAAGCTTTCTTT.

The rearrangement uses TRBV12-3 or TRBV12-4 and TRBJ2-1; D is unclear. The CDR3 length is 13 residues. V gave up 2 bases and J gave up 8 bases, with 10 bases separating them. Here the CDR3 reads CASSLNRLDEQFF. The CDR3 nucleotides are TGTGCCAGCAGTTTAAACCGCCTCGATGAGCAGTTCTTC.

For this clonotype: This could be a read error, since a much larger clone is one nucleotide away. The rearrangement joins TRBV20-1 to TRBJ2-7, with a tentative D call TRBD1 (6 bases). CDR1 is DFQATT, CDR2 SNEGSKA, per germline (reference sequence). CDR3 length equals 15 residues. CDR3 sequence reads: CSASWTDSFTYEQCF. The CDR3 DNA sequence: TGCAGTGCTTCTTGGACGGACAGCTTCACCTACGAGCAGTGCTTC.

The CDR3 DNA reads as TGTGCCAGCGCCATTCCGGGACAGGGTTATTCACCCCTCCACTTT. Its protein is CASAIPGQGYSPLHF. The rearrangement uses TRBV28 and TRBJ1-6; 9 bases are a match to TRBD1. Germline lookup yields CDR1 MDHEN and CDR2 SYDVKM. V trimming: 8 bases; J trimming: 8 bases; junction bases outside the gene matches: 10. The CDR3 is 15 residues long.

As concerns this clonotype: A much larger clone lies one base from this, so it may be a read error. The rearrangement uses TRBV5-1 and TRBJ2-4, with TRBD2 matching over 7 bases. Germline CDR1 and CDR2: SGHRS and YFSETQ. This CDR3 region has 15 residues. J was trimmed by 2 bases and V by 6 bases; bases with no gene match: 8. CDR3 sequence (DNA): TGCGCCAGCACCAAAAGCGGGACGTCCAAAAACATTCAGTACTTC. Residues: CASTKSGTSKNIQYF.

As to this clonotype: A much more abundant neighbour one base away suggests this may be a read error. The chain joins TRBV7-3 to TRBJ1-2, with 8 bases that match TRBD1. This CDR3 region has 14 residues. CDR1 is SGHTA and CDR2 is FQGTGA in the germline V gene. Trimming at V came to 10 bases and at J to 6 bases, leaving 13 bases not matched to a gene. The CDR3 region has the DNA TGTGCCATCAGTCAGGCGGACAGGGCGGATGGCTACACCTTC. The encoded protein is CAISQADRADGYTF.

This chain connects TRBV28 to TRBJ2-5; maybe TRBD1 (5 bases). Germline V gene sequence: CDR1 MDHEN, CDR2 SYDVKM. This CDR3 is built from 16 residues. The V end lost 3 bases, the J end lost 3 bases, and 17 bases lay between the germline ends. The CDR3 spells CASSFEAGNKKETQYF. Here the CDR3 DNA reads TGTGCCAGCAGTTTCGAGGCAGGGAATAAGAAAGAGACCCAGTACTTC.

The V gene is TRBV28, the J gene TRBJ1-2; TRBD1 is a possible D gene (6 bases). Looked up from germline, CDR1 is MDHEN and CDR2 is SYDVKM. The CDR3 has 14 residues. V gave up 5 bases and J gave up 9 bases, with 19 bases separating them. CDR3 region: CASSPQGHPRSYTF. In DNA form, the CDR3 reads TGTGCCAGCAGTCCCCAGGGACACCCTAGGAGCTACACCTTC.

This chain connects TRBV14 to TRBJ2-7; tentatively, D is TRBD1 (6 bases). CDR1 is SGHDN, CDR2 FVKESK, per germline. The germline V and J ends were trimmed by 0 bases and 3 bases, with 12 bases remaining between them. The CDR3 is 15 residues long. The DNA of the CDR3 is TGTGCCAGCAGCCAAGATGTCCCAGGGGACTACGAGCAGTACTTC. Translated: CASSQDVPGDYEQYF.

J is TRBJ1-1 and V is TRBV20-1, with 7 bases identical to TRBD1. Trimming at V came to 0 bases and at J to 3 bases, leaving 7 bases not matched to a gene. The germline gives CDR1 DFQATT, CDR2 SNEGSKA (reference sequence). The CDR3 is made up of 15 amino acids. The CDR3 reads CSARDRRGRDTEAFF. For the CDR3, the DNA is TGCAGTGCTAGAGATCGAAGGGGGCGTGACACTGAAGCTTTCTTT.

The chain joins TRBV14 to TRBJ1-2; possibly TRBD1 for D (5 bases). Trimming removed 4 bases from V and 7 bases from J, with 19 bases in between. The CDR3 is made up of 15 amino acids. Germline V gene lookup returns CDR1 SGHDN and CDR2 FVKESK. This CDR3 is CASSLAHRWWGGYTF. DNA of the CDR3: TGTGCCAGCAGCCTCGCCCACAGGTGGTGGGGTGGCTACACCTTC.

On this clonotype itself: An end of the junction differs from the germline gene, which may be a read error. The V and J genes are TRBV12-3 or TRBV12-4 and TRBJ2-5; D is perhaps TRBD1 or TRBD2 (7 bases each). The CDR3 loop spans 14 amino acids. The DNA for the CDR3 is TGTGGCAGCAGCCCGAGAGGGGGCGCGGGAGAGCAGTACTTC. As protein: CGSSPRGGAGEQYF.